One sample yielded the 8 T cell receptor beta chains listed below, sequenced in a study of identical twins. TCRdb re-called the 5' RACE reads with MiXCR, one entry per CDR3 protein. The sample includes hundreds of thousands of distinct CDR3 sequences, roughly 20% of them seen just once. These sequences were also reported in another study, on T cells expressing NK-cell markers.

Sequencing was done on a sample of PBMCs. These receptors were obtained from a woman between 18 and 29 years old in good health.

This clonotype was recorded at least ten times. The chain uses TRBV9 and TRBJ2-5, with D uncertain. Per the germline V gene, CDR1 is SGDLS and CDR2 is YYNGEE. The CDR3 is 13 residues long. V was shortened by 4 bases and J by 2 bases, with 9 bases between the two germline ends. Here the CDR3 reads CASSPTPQETQYF. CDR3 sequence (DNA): TGTGCCAGCAGCCCGACGCCACAAGAGACCCAGTACTTC.

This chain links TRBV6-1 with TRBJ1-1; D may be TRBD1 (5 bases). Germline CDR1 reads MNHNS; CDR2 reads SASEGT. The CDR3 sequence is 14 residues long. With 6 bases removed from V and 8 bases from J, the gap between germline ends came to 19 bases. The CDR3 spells CASSTNPGLGEAFF. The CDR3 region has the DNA TGTGCCAGCAGCACCAACCCAGGGTTAGGGGAAGCTTTCTTT.

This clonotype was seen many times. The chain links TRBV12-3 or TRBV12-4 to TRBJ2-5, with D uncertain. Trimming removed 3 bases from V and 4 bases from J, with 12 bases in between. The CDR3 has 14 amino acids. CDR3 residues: CASSFRQVTETQYF. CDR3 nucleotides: TGTGCCAGCAGTTTTCGGCAGGTGACAGAGACCCAGTACTTC.

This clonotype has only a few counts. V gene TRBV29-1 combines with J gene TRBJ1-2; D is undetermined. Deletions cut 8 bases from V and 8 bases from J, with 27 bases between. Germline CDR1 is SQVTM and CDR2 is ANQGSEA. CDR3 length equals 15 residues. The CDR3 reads CSTLNRHSSLRGYTF. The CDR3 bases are TGCAGCACCCTGAACAGACACTCAAGTCTACGCGGCTACACCTTC.

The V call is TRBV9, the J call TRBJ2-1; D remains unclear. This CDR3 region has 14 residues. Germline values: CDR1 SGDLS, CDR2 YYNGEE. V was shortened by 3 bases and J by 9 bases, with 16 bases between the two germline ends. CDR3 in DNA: TGTGCCAGCAGCGCCACAAACAGAAAGGTTGAGCAGTTCTTC. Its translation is CASSATNRKVEQFF.

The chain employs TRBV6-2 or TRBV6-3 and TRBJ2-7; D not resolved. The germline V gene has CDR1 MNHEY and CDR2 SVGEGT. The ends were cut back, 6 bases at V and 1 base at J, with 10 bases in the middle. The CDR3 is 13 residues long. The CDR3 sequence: CASSGRTSYEQYF. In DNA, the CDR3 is TGTGCCAGCAGCGGCAGAACTTCCTACGAGCAGTACTTC.

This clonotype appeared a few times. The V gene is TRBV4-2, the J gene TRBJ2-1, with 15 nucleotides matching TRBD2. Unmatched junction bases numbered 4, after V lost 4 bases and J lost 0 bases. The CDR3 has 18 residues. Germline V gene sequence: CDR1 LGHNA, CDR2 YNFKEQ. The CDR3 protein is CASSRTSGRGRSYNEQFF. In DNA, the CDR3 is TGTGCCAGCAGCCGGACTAGCGGGAGGGGGCGCTCCTACAATGAGCAGTTCTTC.

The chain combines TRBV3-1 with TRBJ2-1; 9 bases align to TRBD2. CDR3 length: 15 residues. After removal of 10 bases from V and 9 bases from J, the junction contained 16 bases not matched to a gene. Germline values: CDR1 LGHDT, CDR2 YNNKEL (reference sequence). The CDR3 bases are TGTGCCACCTGCCAATCGGCTAGCGGGAAGGTTGAGCAGTTCTTC. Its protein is CATCQSASGKVEQFF.